This TCR beta chain was identified during a study of identical twins. Overall study findings and caveats: Twin-shared out-of-frame alpha sequences were enriched for low generation probability. Analyses of zero insertions could be partly confounded by invariant MAIT and iNKT cells. For cord blood, abundant beta clonotypes had fewer insertions, unlike memory repertoires, which showed none.

The V gene's germline CDR1 is KGHDR and CDR2 SFDVKD. This CDR3 is 16 amino acids long. Between the trimmed V and J ends, which lost 3 bases and 7 bases, there was a span of 18 bases. On this clonotype itself: Its cognate antigen is unknown.

Unique molecular identifiers were present on the cDNA, which also gained a universal primer site by template switching. TCRdb redid the calling of the 5' RACE reads with MiXCR, one entry per CDR3 protein. The sample carries about 480,000 distinct CDR3 sequences, 12% to 15% recorded once. These sequences were also reported in another study, on yellow fever vaccine responses in identical twins.

Sequenced: CD4+ T cells sorted from blood. The TCR sequence derives from a woman under 30 in good health. This sequence joins TRBV24-1 and TRBJ2-1, with D possibly TRBD1 on 6 matching bases. As DNA, the CDR3 is TGTGCCACCAGTGATCAAGGGGGTCCAATCCTTAATGAGCAGTTCTTC. Translated: CATSDQGGPILNEQFF.